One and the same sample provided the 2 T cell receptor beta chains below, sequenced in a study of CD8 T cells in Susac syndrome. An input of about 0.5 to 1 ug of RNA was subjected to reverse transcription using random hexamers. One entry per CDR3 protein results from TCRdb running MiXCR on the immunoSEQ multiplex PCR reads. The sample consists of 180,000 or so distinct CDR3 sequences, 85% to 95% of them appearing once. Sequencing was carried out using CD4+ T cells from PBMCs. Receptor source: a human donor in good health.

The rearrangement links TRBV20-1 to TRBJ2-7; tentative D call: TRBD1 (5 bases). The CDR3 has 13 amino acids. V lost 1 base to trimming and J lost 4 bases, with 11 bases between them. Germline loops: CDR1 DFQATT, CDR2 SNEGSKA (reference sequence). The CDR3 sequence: CSARGQGRYEQYF. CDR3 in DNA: TGCAGTGCTAGAGGTCAGGGTAGATACGAGCAGTACTTC.

CDR3 in amino acids: CSVGDTGANVLTF. The CDR3 DNA sequence: TGCAGCGTTGGGGATACTGGGGCCAACGTCCTGACTTTC. The V gene is TRBV29-1, the J gene TRBJ2-6; D is unclear. CDR1 is SQVTM and CDR2 is ANQGSEA in the germline V gene. The CDR3 totals 13 residues. V was clipped by 4 bases and J by 2 bases, with 6 bases between them.